This TCR beta chain derives from a study of T cells in Graves' hyperthyroidism and ophthalmopathy. The CDR3 contains 17 residues. Deletions cut 0 bases from V and 7 bases from J, with 16 bases between. Amplified regions were TCR beta CDR3 sequences from RNA transcripts. Primed by the HTBI set, a first-round RT-PCR was run on the TCR CDR3. TCRdb re-called the multiplex PCR reads with MiXCR, one entry per CDR3 protein. This repertoire shows about 680,000 distinct CDR3 sequences, just over 35% found once; its top ten account for approximately 31%. This clonotype was observed a few times. The receptor was derived from a woman aged 35 to 49 with Graves' hyperthyroidism. Material: blood. The chain recombines TRBV12-3 or TRBV12-4 with TRBJ1-6; the D gene is possibly TRBD1 (6 bases). DNA for the CDR3: TGTGCCAGCAGTTTAGCGCTAGGGGGGGGTATCAATTCACCCCTCCACTTT. It yields the protein CASSLALGGGINSPLHF.